The 5 T cell receptor beta chains below were found in one sample sequenced in a study of blood T cell repertoires in COVID-19. Libraries were prepared by immunoSEQ multiplex PCR; TCRdb keeps only in-frame clonotypes and omits some of them. The data show some 150,000 clones, roughly 90% seen once. The material sequenced was peripheral blood. These receptor sequences come from a woman in her forties or fifties with acute or convalescent COVID-19.

The chain couples TRBV29-1 to TRBJ2-3; the match to TRBD1 covers 11 bases. J gave up 4 bases and V 5 bases, and 5 bases lay outside the gene matches. CDR1 is SQVTM and CDR2 is ANQGSEA in the germline V gene. This CDR3 spans 14 amino acids. DNA for the CDR3: TGCAGCGTTACGGGACAGGGGGTCGCAGATACGCAGTATTTT. This codes for CSVTGQGVADTQYF.

Only a few counts were recorded for this clone. V is TRBV6-5 and J is TRBJ2-1, with D perhaps matching TRBD2 (6 bases). There are 16 residues in the CDR3. Trimming cost V 3 bases and J 4 bases, with 16 bases left between them. The germline V gene encodes CDR1 MNHEY and CDR2 SVGAGI. The CDR3 nucleotides are TGTGCCAGCAGTTATGGAACGGGAGCAAGGTACAATGAGCAGTTCTTC. It yields the protein CASSYGTGARYNEQFF.

This rearrangement joins TRBV7-9 to TRBJ2-7, with a possible D match to TRBD1 (5 bases). V was cut by 1 base and J by 0 bases, with 13 bases left in between. The CDR3 spans 16 residues. Germline assignment: CDR1 SEHNR and CDR2 FQNEAQ (reference sequence). The CDR3 here is CASSLEVAGSSYEQYF. CDR3 in DNA: TGTGCCAGCAGCTTAGAGGTGGCAGGGTCCTCCTACGAGCAGTACTTC. Variable domain in full (rest from reference TRBV7-9 and TRBJ2-7): DTGVSQNPRHKITKRGQNVTFRCDPISEHNRLYWYRQTLGQGPEFLTYFQNEAQLEKSRLLSDRFSAERPKGSFSTLEIQRTEQGDSAMYLCASSLEVAGSSYEQYFGPGTRLTVT.

V and J are TRBV12-3 or TRBV12-4 and TRBJ1-6; maybe TRBD1 (5 bases). This CDR3 is 13 amino acids long. V was pared by 4 bases and J by 10 bases, with 11 bases between. The CDR3 coding sequence is TGTGCCAGCAGTTCAGCCAGGGCATCACCCCTCCACTTT. It codes for CASSSARASPLHF.

As DNA, the CDR3 is TGTGCCAGCCTGTGGAGGGACTACTCCTACGAGCAGTACTTC. Translation: CASLWRDYSYEQYF. The chain has TRBV2 and TRBJ2-7; 7 bases are a match to TRBD2. The CDR3 extends over 14 amino acids. Trimming took 8 bases from V and 0 from J; bases not matched to a gene: 7. CDR1 is SNHLY and CDR2 is FYNNEI in the germline V gene.